The 8 T cell receptor beta chains below all came from one sample that was sequenced in a study of T cells in Graves' hyperthyroidism and ophthalmopathy. TCR beta CDR3 region amplification was performed from RNA transcripts. The TCR CDR3 first-round RT-PCR relied on the HTBI primer set. TCRdb passed the multiplex PCR reads through MiXCR, listing each CDR3 protein once. The table has 550,000 to 800,000 distinct CDR3 sequences, about 16% seen once. The sample consisted of blood. Receptor source: a man aged 18 to 29 with Graves' hyperthyroidism.

This clonotype was counted ten times or more. V and J are TRBV6-7 and TRBJ1-5; 12 bases fit TRBD1. TRBV6-7 is an ORF; its function is uncertain. Germline trimming cut 6 bases from V and 0 bases from J; bases unmatched to any gene: 6. The CDR3 has 17 residues. CDR3 sequence: CASSPGQGACSNQPQHF. The CDR3 DNA sequence: TGTGCCAGCAGCCCGGGACAGGGGGCTTGTAGCAATCAGCCCCAGCATTTT.

In its sample, this clonotype was seen many times. The rearrangement links TRBV27 to TRBJ2-7; tentative D call: TRBD2 (5 bases). The V end lost 3 bases, the J end lost 0 bases, and 9 bases lay between the germline ends. The CDR3 has 14 residues. Germline assignment: CDR1 MNHEY and CDR2 SMNVEV (reference sequence). The CDR3: CASSFDYPSYEQYF. The CDR3 DNA reads TGTGCCAGCAGTTTCGACTACCCCTCCTACGAGCAGTACTTC.

This clonotype was detected only a few times. The chain is built from TRBV15 and TRBJ2-1; TRBD1 matches at 8 bases. CDR3 length equals 15 residues. Germline CDR1 is LNHNV and CDR2 is YYDKDF (reference sequence). V shed 3 bases and J 4 bases; nucleotides not matched to a gene: 5. The CDR3 coding sequence is TGTGCCACCAGCAGTACCGGGACAGGTTACAATGAGCAGTTCTTC. Its translation is CATSSTGTGYNEQFF.

J is TRBJ2-1 and V is TRBV7-9, with D possibly matching TRBD2 (6 bases). The germline V and J ends were trimmed by 4 bases and 8 bases, with 12 bases remaining between them. Germline lookup yields CDR1 SEHNR and CDR2 FQNEAQ (reference sequence). The CDR3 spans 13 residues. The CDR3: CASSYGGEDEQFF. The CDR3 DNA reads TGTGCCAGCAGCTACGGAGGGGAGGATGAGCAGTTCTTC.

This clonotype came up many times. This sequence joins TRBV2 and TRBJ1-5; 7 nucleotides line up with TRBD1. J lost 2 bases, V lost 7 bases, and 8 bases had no gene match. The CDR3 is 15 amino acids. Germline values: CDR1 SNHLY, CDR2 FYNNEI. CDR3 in DNA: TGTGCCAGCACAGGGGGAATTGGGCGCAATCAGCCCCAGCATTTT. Translation: CASTGGIGRNQPQHF.

This clonotype was recorded a few times. The chain recombines TRBV19 with TRBJ2-7, with TRBD2 matching over 11 bases. Germline values: CDR1 LNHDA, CDR2 SQIVND (reference sequence). V shed 5 bases, J shed 5 bases, and the junction held 17 bases outside the gene matches. The CDR3 totals 18 residues. CDR3 in DNA: TGTGCCAGTAGTGCGCATCTAGCGGGAGGCCGTCATCGGGACGAGCAGTACTTC. This translates into CASSAHLAGGRHRDEQYF.

The chain combines TRBV5-5 with TRBJ2-2, with 9 bases matching TRBD1. Trimming took 4 bases from V and 7 from J; bases not matched to a gene: 5. CDR1 SGHKS and CDR2 YYEKEE come from the germline V gene (reference sequence). The CDR3 consists of 14 residues. CDR3 DNA sequence: TGTGCCAGCAGCACAGGGGGCTTAAACGGGGAGCTGTTTTTT. It translates to CASSTGGLNGELFF.

This clonotype was seen at least ten times. The rearrangement uses TRBV6-2 or TRBV6-3 and TRBJ1-1; a possible D gene is TRBD1 (5 bases). This CDR3 has 13 amino acids. Germline CDR1 MNHEY, CDR2 SVGEGT. Trimming removed 6 bases from V and 6 bases from J, with 14 bases in between. CDR3 DNA: TGTGCCAGCAGACAGACAGTTGTCGCTGAAGCTTTCTTT. Translating it yields CASRQTVVAEAFF.